This TCR beta chain was retrieved from a study of long-term antiretroviral therapy in people with HIV (dated by TCRdb to 2021 to 2024). For the wider study: The earliest samples were collected approximately a decade before the 2015 WHO recommendation for immediate ART, a period when ART was typically delayed until CD4 counts fell. A retrospective serial study tested whether ART initiation and durable HIV suppression were associated with changes in peripheral blood TRB repertoire composition and diversity. From fewer than 35 adults with confirmed HIV infection, the cohort provided 192 cryopreserved PBMC samples, gathered serially across a mean of around 6 years (range 1-12). About 35% of the 30 participants with HIV were female. No cross-contamination during QIAcube processing turned up in test extractions that ran a monoclonal T-cell line alongside around 34 polyclonal samples.

Study-wide conclusions, independent of this receptor: ART initiation was associated with a significant increase in TRB diversity, but diversity stayed significantly below transplant donor controls even after long-term ART. Because PBMC availability was limited, only the TCR beta chain was sequenced, with no alpha chain pairing. Expanded TRB clones identified before ART initiation dominated the repertoire at all time points, although this dominance fluctuated and declined in many PLHIV after ART. CDR3 length ranges in HIV repertoires were narrower than in controls, and network structure suggested an antigen-experienced repertoire with only a slight naive shift after ART. Unsorted PBMC were profiled instead of sorted CD4+ and CD8+ T cells because pre-ART samples had limited cell numbers. Inferences about post-ART repertoire changes are limited because no data were available on ART adherence, viral resistance or therapy changes. The samples span the years 2004 to 2017, and the ART regimens used may be less effective than current regimens.

To be included, a participant needed at least one PBMC sample from before ART initiation plus at least two post-ART samples. All participants with HIV were treated in the United States of America. Before DNA extraction, cryopreserved samples of about 0.95-10 million PBMC were thawed and washed. At the time of the earliest PBMC sample, participants with HIV were aged between about 20 and 55 years. Each participant contributed PBMC samples from 1-4 timepoints before ART initiation and 2-8 timepoints after ART initiation, with a median of 7 samples. For every participant, serial HIV viral load, CD4+ T-cell count, ART history and demographic data were obtained. Using a Qiagen kit on a QIAcube, genomic DNA was extracted from unsorted PBMC, with samples processed in batches of 12. The immunoSEQ hsTCRB v3.0 assay was used at survey level resolution to sequence the TRB variable region. The target sequencing depth for TRB was roughly 35,000-55,000 T-cell genomes per sample. An Illumina MiSeq with a v3 150-cycle kit was used to sequence the pooled TRB libraries. On the authors' methods: Repertoire analysis was run in R within a reproducible Nextflow workflow that covered QC, data transformation and analysis. LymphoSeq2, an R package for exploring AIRR-Seq data, was used to implement the custom analyses. After excluding a handful of samples that yielded fewer than 5000 total TRB sequences, 150 to 200 HIV repertoires remained for analysis. Among the approximately 180 retained HIV repertoires, some 57 were collected before ART initiation and over 120 were collected after ART initiation. Repertoires were downsampled to 5000 TRB nucleotide sequences, with summary statistics averaged over 100 downsampling iterations. TRB sequences were retained for analysis only if CDR3 regions of at least seven amino acids were present. Diversity was measured with a Shannon entropy-derived clonality score and the Gini coefficient. In the repertoire networks, any two of the top 5000 CDR3 amino acid sequences were connected whenever the two sequences differed by an edit distance of one. GLIPH2 predicted antigen specificity groups and MHC restriction for TRB CDR3 amino acid sequences. To flag known CMV, EBV, HIV or tissue antigen associations, CDR3 amino acid sequences were matched against VDJdb and McPAS-TCR. Pre-ART, post-ART and control groups were compared with Wilcoxon signed-rank tests and Holm-Bonferroni correction. The source is immuneACCESS, and TCRdb retained only in-frame sequences with V and J called. Part of the clones is not carried over; for the studies checked, unresolved V genes explain less than half of this, and the remainder is unexplained. Clone size and the V and J calls come from that table; the DNA yielded D and trimming. The sample table shows 20,000 to 25,000 clones, and around 81% are seen once. The leading ten clones occupy 7.2% of the sample.

Inclusive of the bounding cysteine and phenylalanine, the CDR3 is 15 residues long. The only DNA kept is the CDR3, 45 bases in frame from the first base. The germline V gene specifies SGHTA as CDR1 and FQGNSA as CDR2. V loses 5 bases at its end and J loses 4 bases; junction bases beyond the gene matches: 7. With respect to this clone: Its specific antigen is unknown. Per-base quality was not reported, and no clone a single base away is much larger than it.

In this chain, TRBV7-2 is recombined with TRBJ2-1, and 8 junction bases match TRBD1. The clonotype comes from a man aged 25 to 40 with HIV. Source: unsorted PBMCs, taken 1.5 years after starting antiretroviral therapy. The DNA sequence reads TGTGCCAGCAGCGCAGACAGGGGCCGTTACAATGAGCAGTTCTTC. The encoded protein is CASSADRGRYNEQFF.